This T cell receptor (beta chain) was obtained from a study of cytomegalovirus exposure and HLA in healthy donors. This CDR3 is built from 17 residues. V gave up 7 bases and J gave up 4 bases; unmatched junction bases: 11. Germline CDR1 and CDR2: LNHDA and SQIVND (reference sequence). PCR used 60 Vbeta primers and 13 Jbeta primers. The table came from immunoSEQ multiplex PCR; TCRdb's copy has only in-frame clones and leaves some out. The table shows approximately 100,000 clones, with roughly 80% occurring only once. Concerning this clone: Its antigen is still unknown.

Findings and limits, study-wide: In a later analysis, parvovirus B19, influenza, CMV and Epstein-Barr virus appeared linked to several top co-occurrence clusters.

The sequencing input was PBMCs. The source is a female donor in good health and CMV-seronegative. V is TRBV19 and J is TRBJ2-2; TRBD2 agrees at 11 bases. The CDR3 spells CASIGGRLAGPTGELFF. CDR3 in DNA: TGTGCCAGTATTGGAGGGAGACTAGCGGGGCCCACCGGGGAGCTGTTTTTT.